A single T cell receptor beta chain is shown here with its context. Measured with immunoSEQ multiplex PCR; TCRdb has only the in-frame clones, and not every one. Among roughly 140,000 clones listed, around nine tenths were seen once. Trimming left V 0 bases short and J 4 bases short, with 12 bases between. The germline V gene has CDR1 MNHEY and CDR2 SVGAGI. The CDR3 runs to 15 residues. This entry belongs to a study of blood T cell repertoires in COVID-19. The specimen sequenced was peripheral blood. The chain joins TRBV6-5 to TRBJ1-2, with D unresolved. The receptor comes from a woman aged 40 to 50 with acute or convalescent COVID-19. The CDR3 DNA is TGTGCCAGCAGTTACTCTCCGTCTGGGCCCTATGGCTACACCTTC. This codes for CASSYSPSGPYGYTF.